Below are 31 T cell receptor beta chains sequenced from a single sample in a study of T cells in Graves' hyperthyroidism and ophthalmopathy. Amplification of TCR beta CDR3 regions was performed using RNA transcripts as template. A set of HTBI primers served as the primers for a first-round RT-PCR of the TCR CDR3. TCRdb analysed the multiplex PCR reads with MiXCR anew, one entry per CDR3 protein. The table lists almost 500,000 distinct CDR3 sequences, about 20% of them singletons, with around 50% in the top ten. Sequences were obtained from blood. The receptors derive from a woman aged 70 to 79 with Graves' ophthalmopathy.

The chain employs TRBV12-3 or TRBV12-4 and TRBJ1-6; TRBD1 might be the D (6 bases). Between the trimmed V and J ends, which lost 6 bases and 5 bases, there was a span of 11 bases. The CDR3 consists of 14 residues. In DNA, the CDR3 is TGTGCCAGCAGACTGGGGGCAAATAATTCACCCCTCCACTTT. This translates into CASRLGANNSPLHF.

This clonotype turned up a few times. The rearrangement links TRBV6-2 or TRBV6-3 to TRBJ1-1; 7 nucleotides align to TRBD1. This CDR3 region has 15 residues. CDR1 and CDR2 (germline): MNHEY, SVGEGT. V shed 6 bases, J shed 4 bases, and the junction held 11 bases outside the gene matches. This CDR3 reads CASSPGQAGSTEAFF. CDR3 sequence (DNA): TGTGCCAGCAGCCCTGGACAGGCAGGTAGCACTGAAGCTTTCTTT.

This clonotype has just a few counts. The chain carries TRBV29-1 and TRBJ2-7; D perhaps matches TRBD2 (6 bases). The V gene's germline CDR1 is SQVTM and CDR2 ANQGSEA. CDR3 length: 13 residues. Deletions cut 4 bases from V and 0 bases from J, with 10 bases between. The CDR3 DNA is TGCAGCGTTGTAGCGGAGAGCTCCTACGAGCAGTACTTC. Its protein product is CSVVAESSYEQYF.

The V and J genes are TRBV18 and TRBJ1-1, with 8 bases fitting TRBD1. The CDR3 runs 17 residues. The V and J ends lost 0 bases and 0 bases, in that order; junction bases with no gene match: 6. Germline CDR1 KGHSH, CDR2 LQKENI. CDR3 DNA sequence: TGTGCCAGCTCACCACCTCCGGACAGGGTCATGAACACTGAAGCTTTCTTT. Translated: CASSPPPDRVMNTEAFF.

This clonotype appeared once. The V call is TRBV15, the J call TRBJ2-3, with D possibly matching TRBD1 (6 bases). With 1 base removed from V and 6 bases from J, the gap between germline ends came to 14 bases. The germline gives CDR1 LNHNV, CDR2 YYDKDF (reference sequence). The CDR3 loop spans 15 amino acids. The CDR3 here is CATSRGGQGTDTQYF. The CDR3 DNA follows: TGTGCCACCAGCAGAGGGGGGCAGGGTACGGATACGCAGTATTTT.

The chain employs TRBV28 and TRBJ1-2; a possible D gene is TRBD1 (5 bases). The germline gives CDR1 MDHEN, CDR2 SYDVKM. Trimming left V 3 bases short and J 8 bases short, with 13 bases between. The CDR3 sequence is 13 residues long. The CDR3 spells CASSLGPVGGYTF. CDR3 in DNA: TGTGCCAGCAGTTTGGGGCCGGTGGGCGGCTACACCTTC.

This clonotype came up many times. The rearrangement uses TRBV12-3 or TRBV12-4 and TRBJ2-7; D uncertain. This CDR3 contains 14 residues. The germline V and J ends were trimmed by 1 base and 0 bases, with 7 bases remaining between them. CDR3 sequence reads: CASSLGSISYEQYF. CDR3 nucleotides: TGTGCCAGCAGTTTAGGCAGTATCTCCTACGAGCAGTACTTC.

CDR3 amino acids: CATSDLGWTENTGELFF. In nucleotides, the CDR3 is TGTGCCACCAGTGATTTAGGATGGACGGAGAACACCGGGGAGCTGTTTTTT. The chain combines TRBV24-1 with TRBJ2-2; no reliable D call. Trimming took 1 base from V and 1 from J, leaving 12 bases between them. CDR3 length: 17 residues. CDR1 KGHDR and CDR2 SFDVKD come from the germline V gene.

This clonotype was found many times. The junction departs from the called germline gene at one end, perhaps through a read error. The chain links TRBV7-9 to TRBJ2-1; D perhaps matches TRBD2 (6 bases). CDR3 length: 14 residues. Germline CDR1 SEHNR, CDR2 FQNEAQ (reference sequence). The CDR3 loop is CASSLAQSYNEQFF. CDR3 bases: TGTGCCAGCAGCCTAGCGCAAAGTTACAATGAGCAGTTCTTC.

The V and J genes are TRBV5-4 and TRBJ1-1; D is undetermined. V shed 3 bases and J shed 4 bases, with 7 bases lying between them. The CDR3 is 12 residues long. CDR1 and CDR2 from the germline V gene are SGHNT and YYREEE (reference sequence). This CDR3 reads CASSSMGTEAFF. As DNA, the CDR3 is TGTGCCAGCAGCTCTATGGGCACTGAAGCTTTCTTT. Looking up the rest from reference TRBV5-4 and TRBJ1-1 gives the full variable domain: ETGVTQSPTHLIKTRGQQVTLRCSSQSGHNTVSWYQQALGQGPQFIFQYYREEENGRGNFPPRFSGLQFPNYSSELNVNALELDDSALYLCASSSMGTEAFFGQGTRLTVV.

This clonotype appeared many times. This chain uses TRBV28 with TRBJ1-5; D unresolved. The CDR3 spans 16 residues. V gave up 7 bases and J gave up 0 bases, with 16 bases separating them. CDR1 is MDHEN and CDR2 is SYDVKM in the germline V gene. The CDR3 loop is CASTFKFRLSNQPQHF. The CDR3 region has the DNA TGTGCCAGCACCTTTAAATTTCGGCTTAGCAATCAGCCCCAGCATTTT. Combining the CDR3 with reference TRBV28 and TRBJ1-5 gives the whole variable domain DVKVTQSSRYLVKRTGEKVFLECVQDMDHENMFWYRQDPGLGLRLIYFSYDVKMKEKGDIPEGYSVSREKKERFSLILESASTNQTSMYLCASTFKFRLSNQPQHFGDGTRLSIL.

This clonotype appeared many times. The chain uses TRBV28 and TRBJ1-2, with D maybe TRBD1 (6 bases). V lost 6 bases, J lost 4 bases, and 15 bases lay in between. The CDR3 totals 14 residues. The germline gives CDR1 MDHEN, CDR2 SYDVKM. CDR3 bases: TGTGCCAGCAGCAAAAGCGCAGGGGTCTATGGCTACACCTTC. It yields the protein CASSKSAGVYGYTF.

The sample holds a few counts of this clonotype. The chain employs TRBV10-3 and TRBJ2-1, with D possibly matching TRBD2 (6 bases). CDR1 and CDR2 (germline): ENHRY, SYGVKD. The CDR3 extends over 17 amino acids. V was clipped by 0 bases and J by 0 bases, with 12 bases between them. CDR3 nucleotide sequence: TGTGCCATCAGTGAGTCTGGCGGGGCGAGCTCCTACAATGAGCAGTTCTTC. Translating it yields CAISESGGASSYNEQFF.

A remark on this clonotype: This may arise from a read error, as a much more abundant clone is one base away. The chain combines TRBV28 with TRBJ1-4; possible D gene TRBD1, 5 bases. This CDR3 contains 15 residues. The V gene's germline CDR1 is MDHEN and CDR2 SYDVKM. CDR3 residues: CASSLLGGKNEKLLF. The CDR3 region has the DNA TGTGCCAGCAGCCTCCTTGGGGGGAAGAATGAAAAACTGCTTTTT.

In this sample, this clonotype turned up many times. This rearrangement joins TRBV6-1 to TRBJ2-7; 8 bases match TRBD2. V shed 5 bases and J 2 bases; nucleotides not matched to a gene: 11. This CDR3 has 16 amino acids. Germline V CDR1 and CDR2: MNHNS, SASEGT. The CDR3 DNA reads as TGTGCCAGCAGTTCCCCTGGCGGGAGGCACACCTACGAGCAGTACTTC. Amino acids: CASSSPGGRHTYEQYF.

This rearrangement joins TRBV6-2 or TRBV6-3 to TRBJ1-5, with D uncertain. Trimming removed 0 bases from V and 1 base from J, with 7 bases in between. The CDR3 is made up of 15 amino acids. From germline, CDR1 is MNHEY and CDR2 SVGEGT. In nucleotides, the CDR3 is TGTGCCAGCAGTTACTCCCCTGCCAGCAATCAGCCCCAGCATTTT. This codes for CASSYSPASNQPQHF.

This clonotype came up many times. The chain links TRBV7-2 to TRBJ2-5; D uncertain. The CDR3 is 13 amino acids. Trimming took off 6 bases at V and 4 bases at J, with 12 bases between the two ends. Germline assignment: CDR1 SGHTA and CDR2 FQGNSA. The CDR3 here is CASSLNWGETQYF. For the CDR3, the DNA is TGTGCCAGCAGTTTAAACTGGGGAGAGACCCAGTACTTC.

This clonotype was seen a few times. This sequence joins TRBV5-5 and TRBJ2-3; TRBD1 might be the D (5 bases). The CDR3 is 14 amino acids. CDR1 is SGHKS, CDR2 YYEKEE, per germline (reference sequence). V was cut by 1 base and J by 6 bases, with 12 bases left in between. Here the CDR3 reads CASSLSGISDTQYF. CDR3 nucleotides: TGTGCCAGCAGCTTGTCAGGGATCTCGGATACGCAGTATTTT.

This chain joins TRBV20-1 and TRBJ2-7; D gene ambiguous. The V gene's germline CDR1 is DFQATT and CDR2 SNEGSKA (reference sequence). Trimming stripped 0 bases from V and 4 bases from J, with 13 bases between. The CDR3 consists of 14 residues. The CDR3 reads CSARDITATYEQYF. The CDR3 DNA sequence: TGCAGTGCTAGAGATATAACTGCGACATACGAGCAGTACTTC.

There are a few counts of this clonotype. The chain uses TRBV6-5 and TRBJ2-7; possible D gene TRBD2, 6 bases. The length of the CDR3 is 18 residues. Per the germline V gene, CDR1 is MNHEY and CDR2 is SVGAGI. Trimming removed 0 bases from V and 0 bases from J, with 18 bases in between. CDR3 amino acids: CASSYSRVGSGNSYEQYF. Written as DNA, the CDR3 is TGTGCCAGCAGTTACTCGAGAGTCGGTAGCGGCAACTCCTACGAGCAGTACTTC.

This clonotype was seen only a few times. The CDR3 bases are TGTGCCAGCAGTGCGGGACAGGAGGGCCCTGGCACAGATACGCAGTATTTT. Translating gives CASSAGQEGPGTDTQYF. This rearrangement joins TRBV25-1 to TRBJ2-3; 8 bases map to TRBD1. Per germline, CDR1 MGHDK and CDR2 SYGVNS. The trim removed 4 bases at V and 1 base at J, leaving 10 bases unmatched. The CDR3 totals 17 residues.

The chain employs TRBV10-2 and TRBJ1-1, with a weak D call TRBD1 (5 bases). The CDR3 has 15 amino acids. Per germline, CDR1 WSHSY and CDR2 SAAADI. V was clipped by 2 bases and J by 6 bases, with 16 bases between them. CDR3 residues: CASSEGFGGFAEAFF. CDR3 sequence (DNA): TGCGCCAGCAGTGAGGGTTTCGGGGGGTTCGCTGAAGCTTTCTTT.

J is TRBJ2-7 and V is TRBV20-1; TRBD2 aligns across 7 bases. Germline trimming cut 1 base from V and 3 bases from J; bases unmatched to any gene: 0. CDR1 is DFQATT, CDR2 SNEGSKA, per germline (reference sequence). The CDR3 sequence is 12 residues long. The CDR3 DNA reads TGCAGTGCTAGAGCTAGCGGCTACGAGCAGTACTTC. Translation: CSARASGYEQYF.

V usage is TRBV19 and J usage is TRBJ1-5; 9 nucleotides match TRBD1. The CDR3 runs to 15 residues. With V trimmed by 4 bases and J by 4 bases, 5 bases remained unmatched. CDR1 is LNHDA, CDR2 SQIVND, per germline (reference sequence). CDR3 sequence reads: CASSTSGQGNQPQHF. CDR3 coding DNA: TGTGCCAGTAGTACGTCGGGACAGGGAAATCAGCCCCAGCATTTT.

This clonotype came up a few times. The chain couples TRBV20-1 to TRBJ1-5; D perhaps matches TRBD1 (6 bases). Germline V gene lookup returns CDR1 DFQATT and CDR2 SNEGSKA (reference sequence). V was shortened by 0 bases and J by 6 bases, with 15 bases between the two germline ends. The CDR3 covers 15 residues. The CDR3 spells CSARDGMRGGQPQHF. Here the CDR3 DNA reads TGCAGTGCTAGAGACGGAATGAGGGGGGGTCAGCCCCAGCATTTT.

In its sample, this clonotype was seen many times. The chain uses TRBV7-2 and TRBJ1-2; D is ambiguous. Germline V gene lookup returns CDR1 SGHTA and CDR2 FQGNSA. There are 14 residues in the CDR3. The V end lost 0 bases, the J end lost 2 bases, and 7 bases lay between the germline ends. CDR3 nucleotides: TGTGCCAGCAGCTTAGCGGTACCCAACTATGGCTACACCTTC. Its translation: CASSLAVPNYGYTF.

The chain carries TRBV6-6 and TRBJ2-7; 15 bases map to TRBD2. The V and J ends lost 2 bases and 4 bases, in that order; junction bases with no gene match: 6. Per the germline V gene, CDR1 is MNHNY and CDR2 is SVGAGI (reference sequence). The CDR3 length is 17 residues. The CDR3: CASSYQRGLAGGYEQYF. CDR3 DNA sequence: TGTGCCAGCAGTTACCAACGTGGACTAGCGGGAGGGTACGAGCAGTACTTC.

This clonotype was observed a single time. This sequence may be a read error, since a much larger clone differs from it by one base. The chain joins TRBV6-1 to TRBJ2-1; D is uncertain. The CDR3 contains 11 residues. CDR1 is MNHNS and CDR2 is SASEGT in the germline V gene. V was cut by 7 bases and J by 4 bases, with 5 bases left in between. CDR3 in amino acids: CASTMYNEQFF. CDR3 bases: TGTGCCAGCACTATGTACAATGAGCAGTTCTTC.

This clonotype was observed a few times. This chain uses TRBV7-6 with TRBJ1-4, with no clear D. This CDR3 has 14 residues. Per germline, CDR1 SGHVS and CDR2 FNYEAQ. V lost 1 base, J lost 3 bases, and 6 bases lay in between. DNA for the CDR3: TGTGCCAGCAGCTTAGGAGATGCTAATGAAAAACTGTTTTTT. Protein: CASSLGDANEKLFF.

A word on this clonotype: This likely comes from a read error, as the CDR3 has no conserved phenylalanine or tryptophan at its end. The chain carries TRBV29-1 and TRBJ1-1, with 9 bases that match TRBD1. There are 15 residues in the CDR3. CDR1 and CDR2 (germline): SQVTM, ANQGSEA. Unmatched junction bases numbered 9, after V lost 2 bases and J lost 5 bases. CDR3 region: CSVEPTGGGRTEAFL. The DNA for the CDR3 is TGCAGCGTTGAACCCACAGGGGGCGGTAGGACTGAAGCTTTCCTT.

This clonotype was picked up many times. The genes are TRBV5-5 and TRBJ2-3, with TRBD2 identical over 14 bases. V trimming: 3 bases; J trimming: 2 bases; junction bases outside the gene matches: 2. This CDR3 has 16 amino acids. CDR1 is SGHKS and CDR2 is YYEKEE in the germline V gene (reference sequence). CDR3 protein: CASSSGLAGVTDTQYF. For the CDR3, the DNA is TGTGCCAGCAGCTCGGGACTAGCGGGAGTCACAGATACGCAGTATTTT. Supplemented by reference TRBV5-5 and TRBJ2-3, the full variable domain reads DAGVTQSPTHLIKTRGQQVTLRCSPISGHKSVSWYQQVLGQGPQFIFQYYEKEERGRGNFPDRFSARQFPNYSSELNVNALLLGDSALYLCASSSGLAGVTDTQYFGPGTRLTVL.